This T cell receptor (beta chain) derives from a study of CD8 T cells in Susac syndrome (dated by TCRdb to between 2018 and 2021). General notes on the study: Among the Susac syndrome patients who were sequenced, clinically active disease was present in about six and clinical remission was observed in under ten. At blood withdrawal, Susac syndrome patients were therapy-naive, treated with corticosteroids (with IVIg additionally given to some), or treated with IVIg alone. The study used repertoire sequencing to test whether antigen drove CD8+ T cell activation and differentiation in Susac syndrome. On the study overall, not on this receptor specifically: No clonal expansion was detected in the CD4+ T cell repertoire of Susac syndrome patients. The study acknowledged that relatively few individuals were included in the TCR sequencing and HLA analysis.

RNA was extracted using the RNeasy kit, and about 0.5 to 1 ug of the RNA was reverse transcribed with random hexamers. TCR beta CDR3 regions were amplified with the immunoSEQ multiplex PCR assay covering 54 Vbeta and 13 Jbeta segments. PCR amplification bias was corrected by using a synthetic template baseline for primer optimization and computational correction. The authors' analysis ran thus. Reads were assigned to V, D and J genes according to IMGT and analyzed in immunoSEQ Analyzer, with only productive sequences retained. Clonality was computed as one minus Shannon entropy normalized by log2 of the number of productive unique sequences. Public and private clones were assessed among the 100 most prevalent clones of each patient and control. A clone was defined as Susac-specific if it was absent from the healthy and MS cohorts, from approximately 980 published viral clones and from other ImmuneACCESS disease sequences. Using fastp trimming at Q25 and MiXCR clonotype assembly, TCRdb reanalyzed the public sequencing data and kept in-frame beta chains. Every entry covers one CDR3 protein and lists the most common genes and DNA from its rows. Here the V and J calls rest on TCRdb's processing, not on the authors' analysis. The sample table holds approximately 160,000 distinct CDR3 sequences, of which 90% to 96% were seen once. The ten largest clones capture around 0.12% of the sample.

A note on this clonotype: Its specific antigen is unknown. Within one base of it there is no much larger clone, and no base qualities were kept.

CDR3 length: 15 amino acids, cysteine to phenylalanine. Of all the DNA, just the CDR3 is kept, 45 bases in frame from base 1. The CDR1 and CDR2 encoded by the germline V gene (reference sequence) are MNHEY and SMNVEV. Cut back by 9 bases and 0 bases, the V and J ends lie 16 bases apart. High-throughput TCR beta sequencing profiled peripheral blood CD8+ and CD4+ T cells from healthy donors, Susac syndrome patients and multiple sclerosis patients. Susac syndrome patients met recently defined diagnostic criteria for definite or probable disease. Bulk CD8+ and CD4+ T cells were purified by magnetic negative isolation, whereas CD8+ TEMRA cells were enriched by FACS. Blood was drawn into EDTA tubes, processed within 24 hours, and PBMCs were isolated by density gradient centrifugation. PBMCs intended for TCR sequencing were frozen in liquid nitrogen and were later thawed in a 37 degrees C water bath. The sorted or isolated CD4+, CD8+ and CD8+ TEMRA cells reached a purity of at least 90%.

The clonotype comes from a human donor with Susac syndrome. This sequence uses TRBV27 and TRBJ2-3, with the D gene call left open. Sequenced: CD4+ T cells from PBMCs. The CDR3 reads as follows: CASGSVTLSTDTQYF. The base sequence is TGTGCCAGTGGGTCGGTAACTCTAAGCACAGATACGCAGTATTTT.